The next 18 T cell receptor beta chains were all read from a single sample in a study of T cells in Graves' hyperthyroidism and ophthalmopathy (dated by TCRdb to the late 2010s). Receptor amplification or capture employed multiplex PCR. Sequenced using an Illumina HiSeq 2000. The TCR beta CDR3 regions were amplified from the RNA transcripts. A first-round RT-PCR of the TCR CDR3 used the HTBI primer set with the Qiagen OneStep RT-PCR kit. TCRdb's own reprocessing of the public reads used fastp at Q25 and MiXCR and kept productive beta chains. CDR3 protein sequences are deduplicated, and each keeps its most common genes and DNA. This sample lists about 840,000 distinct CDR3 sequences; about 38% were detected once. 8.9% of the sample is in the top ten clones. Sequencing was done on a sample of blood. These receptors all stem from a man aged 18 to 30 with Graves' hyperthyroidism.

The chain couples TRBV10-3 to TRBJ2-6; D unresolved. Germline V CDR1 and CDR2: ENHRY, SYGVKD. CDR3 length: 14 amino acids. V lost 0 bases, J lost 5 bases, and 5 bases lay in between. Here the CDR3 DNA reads TGTGCCATCAGTGAGTCGAATCGGGCCAACGTCCTGACTTTC. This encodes CAISESNRANVLTF.

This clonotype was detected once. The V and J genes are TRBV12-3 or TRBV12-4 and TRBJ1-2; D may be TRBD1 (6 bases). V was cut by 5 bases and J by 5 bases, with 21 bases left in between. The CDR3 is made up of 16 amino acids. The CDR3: CASSLTSRGPQYGYTF. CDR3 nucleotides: TGTGCCAGCAGTCTAACCTCCAGGGGACCTCAATATGGCTACACCTTC.

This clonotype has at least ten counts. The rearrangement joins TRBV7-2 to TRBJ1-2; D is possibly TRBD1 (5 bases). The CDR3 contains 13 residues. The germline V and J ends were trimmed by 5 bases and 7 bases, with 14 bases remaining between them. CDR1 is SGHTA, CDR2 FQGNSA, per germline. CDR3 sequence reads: CASSVQVQFGYTF. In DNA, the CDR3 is TGTGCCAGCAGCGTACAGGTCCAATTTGGCTACACCTTC.

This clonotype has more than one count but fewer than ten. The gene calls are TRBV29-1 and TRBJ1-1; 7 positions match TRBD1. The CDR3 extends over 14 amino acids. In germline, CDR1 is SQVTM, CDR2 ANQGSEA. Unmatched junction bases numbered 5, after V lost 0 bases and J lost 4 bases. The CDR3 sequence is CSVEDLQGGTEAFF. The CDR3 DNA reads TGCAGCGTTGAAGATCTTCAGGGGGGCACTGAAGCTTTCTTT.

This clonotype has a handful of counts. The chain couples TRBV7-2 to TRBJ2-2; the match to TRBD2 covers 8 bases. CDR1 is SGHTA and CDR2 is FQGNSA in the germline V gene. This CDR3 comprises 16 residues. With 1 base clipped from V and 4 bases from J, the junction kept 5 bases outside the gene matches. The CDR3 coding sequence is TGTGCCAGCAGCTTAGGCGGGGGGCCGGGCACCGGGGAGCTGTTTTTT. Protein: CASSLGGGPGTGELFF.

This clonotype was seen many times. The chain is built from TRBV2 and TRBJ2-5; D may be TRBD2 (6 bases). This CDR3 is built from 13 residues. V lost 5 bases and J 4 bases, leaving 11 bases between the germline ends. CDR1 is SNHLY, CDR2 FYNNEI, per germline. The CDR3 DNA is TGTGCCAGCAGTTGGGACTCCGGAGAGACCCAGTACTTC. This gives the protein CASSWDSGETQYF.

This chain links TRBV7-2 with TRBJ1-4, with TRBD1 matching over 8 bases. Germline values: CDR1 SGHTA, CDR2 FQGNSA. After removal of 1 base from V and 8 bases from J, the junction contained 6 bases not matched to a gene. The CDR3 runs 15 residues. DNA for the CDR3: TGTGCCAGCAGCTTAGTCGGGACAGGCCCCGAAAAACTGTTTTTT. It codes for CASSLVGTGPEKLFF.

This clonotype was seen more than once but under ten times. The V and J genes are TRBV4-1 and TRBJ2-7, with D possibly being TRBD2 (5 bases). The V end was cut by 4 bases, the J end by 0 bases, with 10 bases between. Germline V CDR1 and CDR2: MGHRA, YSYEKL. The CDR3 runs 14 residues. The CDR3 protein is CASSRTDPSYEQYF. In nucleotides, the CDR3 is TGCGCCAGCAGCCGGACTGACCCCTCCTACGAGCAGTACTTC.

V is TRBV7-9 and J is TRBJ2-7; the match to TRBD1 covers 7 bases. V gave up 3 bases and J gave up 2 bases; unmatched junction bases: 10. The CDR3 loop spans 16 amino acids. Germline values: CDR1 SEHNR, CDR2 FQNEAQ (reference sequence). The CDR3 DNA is TGTGCCAGCAGCTTCTCGTCCGGGACAGTTACCTACGAGCAGTACTTC. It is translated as CASSFSSGTVTYEQYF.

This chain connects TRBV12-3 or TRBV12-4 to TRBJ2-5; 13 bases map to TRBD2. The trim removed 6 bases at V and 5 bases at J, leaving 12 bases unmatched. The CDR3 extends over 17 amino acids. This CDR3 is CASSSGSTSGRTETQYF. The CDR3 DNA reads TGTGCCAGCAGCTCAGGCTCGACTAGCGGGAGGACGGAGACCCAGTACTTC.

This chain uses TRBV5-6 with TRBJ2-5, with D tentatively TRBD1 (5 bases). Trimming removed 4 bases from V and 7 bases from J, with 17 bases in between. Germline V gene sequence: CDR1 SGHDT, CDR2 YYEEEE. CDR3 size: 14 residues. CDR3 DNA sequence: TGTGCCAGCAGCGACGCCGGACACCTAGGGACCCAGTACTTC. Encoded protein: CASSDAGHLGTQYF.

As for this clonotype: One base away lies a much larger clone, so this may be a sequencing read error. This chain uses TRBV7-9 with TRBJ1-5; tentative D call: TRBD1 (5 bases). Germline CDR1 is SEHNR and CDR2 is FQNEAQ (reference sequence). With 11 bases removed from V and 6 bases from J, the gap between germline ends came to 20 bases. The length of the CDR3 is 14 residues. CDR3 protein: CAGTQGTGVQPQHF. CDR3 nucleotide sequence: TGTGCCGGCACCCAGGGTACGGGGGTTCAGCCCCAGCATTTT.

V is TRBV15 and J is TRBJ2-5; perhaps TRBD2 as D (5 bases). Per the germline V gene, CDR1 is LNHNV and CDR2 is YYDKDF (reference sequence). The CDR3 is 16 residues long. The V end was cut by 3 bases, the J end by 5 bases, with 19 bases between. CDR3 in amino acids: CATSSSNGNPGETQYF. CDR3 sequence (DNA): TGTGCCACCAGCAGCTCCAACGGGAATCCGGGCGAGACCCAGTACTTC.

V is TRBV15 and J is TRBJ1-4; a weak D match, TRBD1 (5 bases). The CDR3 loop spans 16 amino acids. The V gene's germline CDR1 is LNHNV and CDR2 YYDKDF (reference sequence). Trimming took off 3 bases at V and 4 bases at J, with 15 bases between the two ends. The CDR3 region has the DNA TGTGCCACCAGCAGTACCTTGGGACGGATTAATGAAAAACTGTTTTTT. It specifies CATSSTLGRINEKLFF.

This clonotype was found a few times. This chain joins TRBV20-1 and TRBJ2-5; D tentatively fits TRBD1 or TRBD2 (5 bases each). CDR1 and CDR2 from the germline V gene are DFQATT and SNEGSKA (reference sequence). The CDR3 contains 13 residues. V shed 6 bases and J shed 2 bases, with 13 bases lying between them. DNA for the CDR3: TGCAGTGCGTTCCGGGACGTACAAGAGACCCAGTACTTC. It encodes CSAFRDVQETQYF.

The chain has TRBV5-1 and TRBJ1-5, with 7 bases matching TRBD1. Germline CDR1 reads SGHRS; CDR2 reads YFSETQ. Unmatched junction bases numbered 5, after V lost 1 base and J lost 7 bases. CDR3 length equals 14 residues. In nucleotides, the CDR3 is TGCGCCAGCAGCTTGTCCTCAGGGGGGCAGCCCCAGCATTTT. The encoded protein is CASSLSSGGQPQHF.

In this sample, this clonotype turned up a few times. CDR3 loop: CASSPSQGARTEAFF. CDR3 sequence (DNA): TGCGCCAGCAGCCCCTCACAGGGGGCGAGGACTGAAGCTTTCTTT. V gene TRBV5-1 combines with J gene TRBJ1-1; 9 positions agree with TRBD1. From germline, CDR1 is SGHRS and CDR2 YFSETQ. Trimming at V came to 4 bases and at J to 5 bases, leaving 9 bases not matched to a gene. This CDR3 has 15 amino acids.

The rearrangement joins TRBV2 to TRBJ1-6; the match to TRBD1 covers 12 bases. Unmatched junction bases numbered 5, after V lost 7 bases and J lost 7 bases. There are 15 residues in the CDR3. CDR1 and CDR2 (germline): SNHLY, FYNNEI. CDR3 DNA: TGTGCCAGCAATGGGGACAGGGGGCAAAATTCACCCCTCCACTTT. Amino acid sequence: CASNGDRGQNSPLHF.